Listed here is a single T cell receptor beta chain. Its antigen is still unknown. The sample belongs to a study of cytomegalovirus exposure and HLA in healthy donors. General observations from the study: A later analysis found most CMV-associated TCR beta chains apparently HLA-restricted. Sequencing likely generated an artifact that appeared as a cluster of highly shared sequence variants.

The CDR3 covers 17 residues. Germline CDR1 and CDR2: SGDLS and YYNGEE. Trimming stripped 6 bases from V and 6 bases from J, with 25 bases between. As for the donors, each was a healthy bone marrow donor. PCR primers comprised 60 Vbeta and 13 Jbeta primers. Per the original data handling: Later, 65 million to 90 million unique TCR beta chains were counted in an analysis, and 8.5 million to 13 million of them were shared. Some clones are missing from TCRdb's copy, which holds only in-frame ones; the method was immunoSEQ multiplex PCR. From that table come the V and J calls and clone size; the DNA was used to work out D and trimming. The repertoire holds about 170,000 clones, with 75% to 85% as singletons.

The chain carries TRBV9 and TRBJ1-5; maybe TRBD1 (6 bases). The specimen sequenced was PBMCs. This clonotype originated in a woman aged 50 to 65 in good health and CMV-seronegative. The chain's CDR3 is CASTLDWGTGNIQPQHF. The CDR3, as DNA: TGTGCCAGCACCCTAGATTGGGGAACAGGGAATATTCAGCCCCAGCATTTT.